The rows below give T cell receptor beta chains drawn from one sample of a study of regulatory T cells in long-lasting Graves disease. One entry per CDR3 protein, called by TCRdb with MiXCR from the multiplex PCR reads. Of a few hundred thousand distinct CDR3 sequences in the sample, approximately 16% are singletons; the top ten hold approximately 22%. These data also formed part of another study, on T cells in Graves' hyperthyroidism and ophthalmopathy.

The material sequenced was peripheral blood mononuclear cells (PBMCs), taken at new diagnosis, from a patient treated with antithyroid drugs. These receptors were obtained from a woman aged 18-29 years with Graves disease. Each CDR3 is given with its conserved first and last residue. The order of the fields is clone size, V gene, J gene, D gene, CDR3 DNA, CDR3 protein. A D gene is named only where the DNA matches it firmly. A clone size is listed for some rows: how often the clone was seen (once, few, many), or a class if it is expanded.

clone size: many
V gene: TRBV27
J gene: TRBJ2-7
D gene: TRBD1
CDR3 DNA: TGTGCCAGCAGTACCCGGACAGGGGGCTTTCCCGAGCAGTACTTC
CDR3 protein: CASSTRTGGFPEQYF

clone size: many
V gene: TRBV28
J gene: TRBJ2-7
D gene: TRBD2
CDR3 DNA: TGTGCCAGCAGTCAAACTAGCGGGACCACCTACGAGCAGTACTTC
CDR3 protein: CASSQTSGTTYEQYF

clone size: many
V gene: TRBV5-1
J gene: TRBJ1-5
D gene: -
CDR3 DNA: TGCGCCAGCAGCTTGGTCGGTCTTGCCGATCAGCCCCAGCATTTT
CDR3 protein: CASSLVGLADQPQHF

clone size: -
V gene: TRBV7-3
J gene: TRBJ2-3
D gene: TRBD1
CDR3 DNA: TGTGCCAGCAGCACAGAACAGGGGATAGGCACAGATACGCAGTATTTT
CDR3 protein: CASSTEQGIGTDTQYF

clone size: -
V gene: TRBV7-8
J gene: TRBJ2-2
D gene: -
CDR3 DNA: TGTGCCAGCAGCTTAGAACTAGTGGGCCCGAACACCGGGGAGCTGTTTTTT
CDR3 protein: CASSLELVGPNTGELFF

clone size: many
V gene: TRBV30
J gene: TRBJ1-2
D gene: -
CDR3 DNA: TGTGCCTGGAGTGTACTTCCAGGGTATGGTGGCTACACCTTC
CDR3 protein: CAWSVLPGYGGYTF

clone size: many
V gene: TRBV28
J gene: TRBJ2-3
D gene: -
CDR3 DNA: TGTGCCAGCAGACCGAACACCGGGACTGCGAAGGGAGATACGCAGTATTTT
CDR3 protein: CASRPNTGTAKGDTQYF

clone size: many
V gene: TRBV7-8
J gene: TRBJ2-3
D gene: -
CDR3 DNA: TGTGCCAGCAGGTTAGTCGAAGGCACAGATACGCAGTATTTT
CDR3 protein: CASRLVEGTDTQYF

clone size: many
V gene: TRBV7-2
J gene: TRBJ2-1
D gene: -
CDR3 DNA: TGTGCCAGCAGCCCCGTCCCGCGAGATAATGAGCAGTTCTTC
CDR3 protein: CASSPVPRDNEQFF

clone size: -
V gene: TRBV11-2
J gene: TRBJ2-7
D gene: TRBD1
CDR3 DNA: TGTGCCAGCAGCTCTTTAACAGGGGGACACGAGCAGTACTTC
CDR3 protein: CASSSLTGGHEQYF

clone size: -
V gene: TRBV6-2/TRBV6-3
J gene: TRBJ1-4
D gene: -
CDR3 DNA: TGTGCCAGCAGTTACTCGACAGCAGTAAATGAAAAACTGTTTTTT
CDR3 protein: CASSYSTAVNEKLFF

clone size: many
V gene: TRBV18
J gene: TRBJ2-7
D gene: -
CDR3 DNA: TGTGCCAGCCGCAAGACAGCTTCCTCCTACGAGCAGTACTTC
CDR3 protein: CASRKTASSYEQYF

clone size: -
V gene: TRBV5-6
J gene: TRBJ2-5
D gene: -
CDR3 DNA: TGTGCCAGCAACATGGGCAGAGAAGGGGAGACCCAGTACTTC
CDR3 protein: CASNMGREGETQYF

clone size: few
V gene: TRBV12-3/TRBV12-4
J gene: TRBJ1-4
D gene: -
CDR3 DNA: TGTGCCAGCAGTTCTAGGACAGATGACGAAAAACTGTTTTTT
CDR3 protein: CASSSRTDDEKLFF

clone size: many
V gene: TRBV11-2
J gene: TRBJ2-7
D gene: -
CDR3 DNA: TGTGCCAGCAGCTTCCGGGGACCAAACTACGAGCAGTACTTC
CDR3 protein: CASSFRGPNYEQYF

clone size: many
V gene: TRBV20-1
J gene: TRBJ2-7
D gene: TRBD2
CDR3 DNA: TGCAGTGCTAGCGGACGACTAGCGGGAATCTACGAGCAGTACTTC
CDR3 protein: CSASGRLAGIYEQYF

clone size: few
V gene: TRBV28
J gene: TRBJ2-2
D gene: TRBD2
CDR3 DNA: TGTGCCAGCAGTTTACTCGGCGGGAGGTCAACCGGGGAGCTGTTTTTT
CDR3 protein: CASSLLGGRSTGELFF

clone size: few
V gene: TRBV20-1
J gene: TRBJ2-7
D gene: -
CDR3 DNA: TGCAGTGCTAGTGATCTAACGGGGGTAGTTATCTACGAGCAGTACTTC
CDR3 protein: CSASDLTGVVIYEQYF

clone size: few
V gene: TRBV20-1
J gene: TRBJ2-3
D gene: -
CDR3 DNA: TGCAGTGCTTCAGGATCCTTACTAAGCACAGATACGCAGTATTTT
CDR3 protein: CSASGSLLSTDTQYF

clone size: -
V gene: TRBV20-1
J gene: TRBJ2-2
D gene: TRBD1
CDR3 DNA: TGCAGTGCTAGAACAGGGGGCACCGGGGAGCTGTTTTTT
CDR3 protein: CSARTGGTGELFF

clone size: many
V gene: TRBV28
J gene: TRBJ2-5
D gene: -
CDR3 DNA: TGTGCCAGCAGTTTCCCCGAGAGGGGGCAAGAGACCCAGTACTTC
CDR3 protein: CASSFPERGQETQYF

clone size: many
V gene: TRBV27
J gene: TRBJ1-2
D gene: -
CDR3 DNA: TGTGCCAGCAGTTTTACAGAATCCTATGGCTACACCTTC
CDR3 protein: CASSFTESYGYTF

clone size: many
V gene: TRBV2
J gene: TRBJ2-1
D gene: TRBD2
CDR3 DNA: TGTGCCAGCCGTACTAGCGGATACAATGAGCAGTTCTTC
CDR3 protein: CASRTSGYNEQFF